This is a list of T cell receptor beta chains from one sample in a study of cytomegalovirus exposure and HLA in healthy donors. Sequenced by immunoSEQ multiplex PCR; TCRdb stores in-frame clones only, minus some. The table shows under 200,000 clones, with about 70% occurring only once. Sequencing used PBMCs. The receptors here all came from a woman aged 30 to 39 in good health and CMV-seronegative. Each CDR3 is given with its conserved first and last residue. Each record gives: clone size, D gene, J gene, V gene, CDR3 DNA, CDR3 protein. The D gene is left open where the match is weak. The size field is filled for only some rows; it gives once, few, many or a size class.

size: NA
D: NA
J: TRBJ2-7
V: TRBV6-6
DNA: TGTGCCAGCACGGAGGGGTACGAGCAGTACTTC
CDR3: CASTEGYEQYF

size: NA
D: NA
J: TRBJ2-1
V: TRBV11-2
DNA: TGTGCCAGCAGCTACAGGGGGAGGGTGGGGAATGAGCAGTTCTTC
CDR3: CASSYRGRVGNEQFF

size: NA
D: TRBD1
J: TRBJ2-7
V: TRBV27
DNA: TGTGCCAGCAGTTTGACAGGGGGAGGCTACGAGCAGTACTTC
CDR3: CASSLTGGGYEQYF

size: NA
D: TRBD1
J: TRBJ2-7
V: TRBV5-8
DNA: TGTGCCAGCGGAAAGTATCGACAGGGGAACTCCTACGAGCAGTACTTC
CDR3: CASGKYRQGNSYEQYF

size: once
D: TRBD2
J: TRBJ2-1
V: TRBV6-7
DNA: TGTGCCAGCAGCTCCCGCTGGCGGGAGGGCTGGAATGAGCAGTTCTTC
CDR3: CASSSRWREGWNEQFF

size: few
D: NA
J: TRBJ2-4
V: TRBV7-2
DNA: TGTGCCAGCAGCTCGACTAGTATGGTAGCCAAAAACATTCAGTACTTC
CDR3: CASSSTSMVAKNIQYF

size: few
D: TRBD2
J: TRBJ2-5
V: TRBV2
DNA: TGTGCCAGCAGTGAGCGGGGGAGAGGGGAGACCCAGTACTTC
CDR3: CASSERGRGETQYF

size: NA
D: TRBD1
J: TRBJ2-2
V: TRBV5-1
DNA: TGCGCCAGCAGCCCGAGACAGGGGTCGGACACCGGGGAGCTGTTTTTT
CDR3: CASSPRQGSDTGELFF

size: NA
D: NA
J: TRBJ2-2
V: TRBV11-3
DNA: TGTGCCAGCAGCTTAGATCAGAACGGGGAGCTGTTTTTT
CDR3: CASSLDQNGELFF

size: NA
D: TRBD2
J: TRBJ2-5
V: TRBV4-1
DNA: TGCGCCAGCAGCCAAGGCGGGACTAGCGGGGGTCGGTCGGTCCAGTACTTC
CDR3: CASSQGGTSGGRSVQYF

size: NA
D: NA
J: TRBJ2-7
V: TRBV5-1
DNA: TGCGCCAGCAGCTTGGCGGTAGCCCCCTACGAGCAGTACTTC
CDR3: CASSLAVAPYEQYF

size: NA
D: TRBD2
J: TRBJ2-3
V: TRBV7-7
DNA: TGTGCCAGCAGCCCCGCGCTAGCGGGGGTAGGAGATACGCAGTATTTT
CDR3: CASSPALAGVGDTQYF

size: once
D: TRBD2
J: TRBJ2-1
V: TRBV5-1
DNA: TGCGCCAGCAGCCGACTAGCGGGGAGCTACAATGAGCAGTTCTTC
CDR3: CASSRLAGSYNEQFF

size: NA
D: NA
J: TRBJ1-1
V: TRBV6-5
DNA: TGTGCCAGCACTGCATCCGGGGGGACCGAAGCTTTCTTT
CDR3: CASTASGGTEAFF

size: NA
D: NA
J: TRBJ1-5
V: TRBV7-2
DNA: TGTGCCAGCAGCTTAGAGCAAGTTTATCAGCCCCAGCATTTT
CDR3: CASSLEQVYQPQHF

size: NA
D: NA
J: TRBJ2-3
V: TRBV7-9
DNA: TGTGCCAGCAGCTTATTGGCAGGAAGCACAGATACGCAGTATTTT
CDR3: CASSLLAGSTDTQYF

size: NA
D: TRBD1
J: TRBJ2-7
V: TRBV7-8
DNA: TGTGCCAGCAGAAAGACAGGGGTTGGTAGCGAGCAGTACTTC
CDR3: CASRKTGVGSEQYF

size: NA
D: NA
J: TRBJ2-1
V: TRBV10-1
DNA: TGCGCCAGCAGTGTGGGGGGTTGGAACACCTACAATGAGCAGTTCTTC
CDR3: CASSVGGWNTYNEQFF

size: NA
D: TRBD1
J: TRBJ2-2
V: TRBV9
DNA: TGTGCCAGCAGCGACGGGACAGAGAACACCGGGGAGCTGTTTTTT
CDR3: CASSDGTENTGELFF

size: NA
D: NA
J: TRBJ1-1
V: TRBV7-9
DNA: TGTGCCAGCAGCTTGACACAGGGCGTAACTGAAGCTTTCTTT
CDR3: CASSLTQGVTEAFF

size: NA
D: NA
J: TRBJ2-7
V: TRBV15
DNA: TGTGCCACCAGGACTTGCTTTACCTACGAGCAGTACTTC
CDR3: CATRTCFTYEQYF

size: NA
D: NA
J: TRBJ1-4
V: TRBV18
DNA: TGTGCCAGCTCACGCGGGAGGAATCTTGCAACTAATGAAAAACTGTTTTTT
CDR3: CASSRGRNLATNEKLFF

size: NA
D: TRBD1
J: TRBJ2-1
V: TRBV11-2
DNA: TGTGCCAGCAGCTTAGTACAGGGGGCAGGCAATGAGCAGTTCTTC
CDR3: CASSLVQGAGNEQFF

size: NA
D: TRBD1
J: TRBJ1-5
V: TRBV7-9
DNA: TGTGCCAGCAGCTTAGGGACAGGGTTTATTGGTGGCAATCAGCCCCAGCATTTT
CDR3: CASSLGTGFIGGNQPQHF

size: NA
D: TRBD2
J: TRBJ2-1
V: TRBV7-7
DNA: TGTGCCAGCAGCTTAAGGGCTAGCGGGGGGGCTTCCTACAGTGAGCAGTTCTTC
CDR3: CASSLRASGGASYSEQFF

size: NA
D: TRBD1
J: TRBJ2-3
V: TRBV7-9
DNA: TGTGCCAGCAGACGGGGAGATGGGACAGGGGGAATCACAGATACGCAGTATTTT
CDR3: CASRRGDGTGGITDTQYF

size: NA
D: NA
J: TRBJ1-6
V: TRBV7-9
DNA: TGTGCCAGCAGCCCGGGGGGGTCGTCCCCACCCCTCCACTTT
CDR3: CASSPGGSSPPLHF

size: NA
D: NA
J: TRBJ2-1
V: TRBV29-1
DNA: TGCAGCGTCCAGACAGTTCTTCCCTACAATGAGCAGTTCTTC
CDR3: CSVQTVLPYNEQFF

size: NA
D: NA
J: TRBJ1-4
V: TRBV5-1
DNA: TGCGCCAGCAGCTTGGAGCTCCTGAGTGAAAAACTGTTTTTT
CDR3: CASSLELLSEKLFF

size: NA
D: NA
J: TRBJ2-3
V: TRBV4-2
DNA: TGTGCCAGCAGCCGCTTAGCCACAGATACGCAGTATTTT
CDR3: CASSRLATDTQYF

size: NA
D: TRBD2
J: TRBJ2-2
V: TRBV27
DNA: TGTGCCAGCAGATCAATGGTCGGGAGGGTCACCGGGGAGCTGTTTTTT
CDR3: CASRSMVGRVTGELFF

size: NA
D: TRBD2
J: TRBJ2-1
V: TRBV5-4
DNA: TGTGCCAGCAGCTCAACCTCTAGCGGGAGCTACAATGAGCAGTTCTTC
CDR3: CASSSTSSGSYNEQFF